These T cell receptor beta chains were read from a single sample in a study of blood T cells in healthy people across ages. TCRdb re-called the 5' RACE reads through MiXCR, storing one row per CDR3 protein. Seen here are approximately 800,000 distinct CDR3 sequences, about a quarter observed once, and the top ten hold 2.5% to 3.5%. The same sample was also studied in work on T cells of mothers and their children.

The material sequenced was blood. Receptors originate from a boy between 5 and 17 years old in good health. Each CDR3 is given with its conserved first and last residue. A D gene is named only where the DNA matches it firmly. Clone size, where shown, is once, few, many, or a class for clones that have expanded.

j_call | d_call | clone_size | v_call | cdr3_nt | cdr3_aa
TRBJ2-5 | TRBD2 | - | TRBV7-2 | TGTGCCAGCAGCTTAGGACTAGCGGGAACATCGAGGCGGCAGTACTTC | CASSLGLAGTSRRQYF
TRBJ2-3 | - | few | TRBV5-1 | TGCGCCAGCAGCCCGGACAGTCCAGATACGCAGTATTTT | CASSPDSPDTQYF
TRBJ1-2 | - | - | TRBV12-3/TRBV12-4 | TGTGCCAGCAGTCCTGAGACGGTTTCTACCTTC | CASSPETVSTF
TRBJ2-2 | - | few | TRBV27 | TGTGCCAGCAGTCCAATTGGGTTCGCGAACACCGGGGAGCTGTTTTTT | CASSPIGFANTGELFF
TRBJ1-2 | - | few | TRBV20-1 | TGCAGTGCTAGAGCTAGTACGGGGGGCCGTGGCTACACCTTC | CSARASTGGRGYTF
TRBJ2-2 | TRBD2 | - | TRBV29-1 | TGCAGCGTTGTGCGGGGGGGCAACACCGGGGAGCTGTTTTTT | CSVVRGGNTGELFF
TRBJ2-3 | TRBD2 | - | TRBV7-2 | TGTGCCAGCAGCGGCGCGGGAGGCACAGATACGCAGTATTTT | CASSGAGGTDTQYF
TRBJ2-5 | - | - | TRBV29-1 | TGCAGCGGCCCGGACAGCCTAGGGACCCAGTACTTC | CSGPDSLGTQYF
TRBJ2-7 | TRBD1 | few | TRBV27 | TGTGCCAGCAGTTGGGGGACAGGGGTCTCCTACGAGCAGTACTTC | CASSWGTGVSYEQYF
TRBJ2-5 | - | - | TRBV5-1 | TGCGCCAGCAAGCCCGGCACACAAGAGACCCAGTACTTC | CASKPGTQETQYF
TRBJ2-1 | - | - | TRBV7-6 | TGTGCCAGCAGTGTGCGGGGGCGGGATGAGCAGTTCTTC | CASSVRGRDEQFF
TRBJ2-5 | - | few | TRBV6-6 | TGTGCCAGCGAAGAGGGGGGGCTAGAGACCCAGTACTTC | CASEEGGLETQYF
TRBJ1-4 | - | few | TRBV2 | TGTGCCAGCAGTGAGTGGCAGACTAATGAAAAACTGTTTTTT | CASSEWQTNEKLFF
TRBJ2-3 | - | - | TRBV5-8 | TGTGCCAGCAGCTTGGCCGGGCTCCCGAACACAGATACGCAGTATTTT | CASSLAGLPNTDTQYF
TRBJ1-2 | - | few | TRBV29-1 | TGCAGCGTTGAGGTGAATGGCTACACCTTC | CSVEVNGYTF
TRBJ2-1 | - | - | TRBV5-1 | TGCGCCAGCAGCTCGGACACAGGGAATGAGCAGTTCTTC | CASSSDTGNEQFF
TRBJ1-1 | TRBD1 | few | TRBV7-2 | TGTGCCAGCAGACCTAACAGGGGCAAGGTCACTGAAGCTTTCTTT | CASRPNRGKVTEAFF
TRBJ2-3 | TRBD2 | - | TRBV7-3 | TGTGCCAGCAGCTTGACTAGCGGGGGCAACACAGATACGCAGTATTTT | CASSLTSGGNTDTQYF
TRBJ1-1 | - | - | TRBV28 | TGTGCCAGCAGCTCCACAGGGAAGGGGCCGAACACTGAAGCTTTCTTT | CASSSTGKGPNTEAFF
TRBJ2-3 | - | few | TRBV7-2 | TGTGCCAGCAGCTTTAATTGGGATACGCAGTATTTT | CASSFNWDTQYF
TRBJ2-2 | TRBD1 | - | TRBV6-5 | TGTGCCGTCAGGGGGCGGTCTGGCACCGGGGAGCTGTTTTTT | CAVRGRSGTGELFF
TRBJ2-3 | TRBD1 | many | TRBV28 | TGTGCCAGCACCCCGGGACAGGGCACAGATACGCAGTATTTT | CASTPGQGTDTQYF
TRBJ2-7 | - | - | TRBV6-5 | TGTGCCACCACCCGGAGCCATCCCTACGAGCAGTACTTC | CATTRSHPYEQYF
TRBJ2-7 | TRBD1 | - | TRBV18 | TGTGCCAGCTCACCAGCGACAGGGGAGTACGAGCAGTACTTC | CASSPATGEYEQYF
TRBJ1-1 | - | few | TRBV29-1 | TGCAGCGTTGACAGGGGAATCATGAACACTGAAGCTTTCTTT | CSVDRGIMNTEAFF
TRBJ2-5 | - | few | TRBV5-1 | TGCGCCAGCAGCTTTCAAGGGGGAGGGAGCGAGACCCAGTACTTC | CASSFQGGGSETQYF
TRBJ2-1 | - | few | TRBV6-4 | TGTGCCAGCAGTGACTCCAAGGGGGGCCACAATGAGCAGTTCTTC | CASSDSKGGHNEQFF
TRBJ1-1 | - | - | TRBV30 | TGTGCCTGGACCCCAGTCCAGGGATCCACTGAAGCTTTCTTT | CAWTPVQGSTEAFF
TRBJ1-5 | - | few | TRBV5-1 | TGCGCCAGCAGCTTGGACGGGGGTCCGGGCAATCAGCCCCAGCATTTT | CASSLDGGPGNQPQHF
TRBJ2-5 | - | many | TRBV7-9 | TGTGCCAGCAGCTCCCGAAGGACCCAGTACTTC | CASSSRRTQYF
TRBJ2-1 | TRBD2 | once | TRBV20-1 | TGCAGTGCTAGGACTAGCGGGAGCTCCCACAATGAGCAGTTCTTC | CSARTSGSSHNEQFF
TRBJ2-5 | - | - | TRBV28 | TGTGCCAGCAGTTTAGAAAGGGAATTAGAGACCCAGTACTTC | CASSLERELETQYF
TRBJ2-2 | - | - | TRBV6-5 | TGTGCCAGCAGTGACCCGAGGAAGGTTCCCGGGGAGCTGTTTTTT | CASSDPRKVPGELFF
TRBJ1-1 | - | - | TRBV9 | TGTGCCAGCAGCGTACACATGAACACTGAAGCTTTCTTT | CASSVHMNTEAFF
TRBJ2-1 | - | few | TRBV14 | TGTGCCAGCAGCCAATGGGGCTACAATGAGCAGTTCTTC | CASSQWGYNEQFF
TRBJ1-4 | - | few | TRBV2 | TGTGCCAGCAGTGAAGCAACCAGGGGTTATGAAAAACTGTTTTTT | CASSEATRGYEKLFF
TRBJ2-3 | - | - | TRBV20-1 | TGCAGTGGGAAGATCGCAGATACGCAGTATTTT | CSGKIADTQYF
TRBJ2-7 | TRBD1 | - | TRBV11-2 | TGTGCCAGCAGCTTAGACGCGACAGGGGGCTCCCAGCAGTACTTC | CASSLDATGGSQQYF
TRBJ2-7 | - | few | TRBV14 | TGTGCCAGCAGCCAAGGCGCAGGGAAGTACGAGCAGTACTTC | CASSQGAGKYEQYF
TRBJ2-7 | TRBD2 | - | TRBV12-3/TRBV12-4 | TGTGCCAGCAGTTTACTGGGACTAGATCCTTCCGAGCAGTACTTC | CASSLLGLDPSEQYF
TRBJ1-2 | - | few | TRBV6-5 | TGTGCCAGCAGTTACTCGAGCCCAGTAAGCTATGGCTACACCTTC | CASSYSSPVSYGYTF
TRBJ2-5 | - | many | TRBV7-2 | TGTGCCAGCAGTAGGCTAGCAGAGACCCAGTACTTC | CASSRLAETQYF
TRBJ2-1 | TRBD2 | few | TRBV25-1 | TGTGCCACCCGGGACTACTCATACAATGAGCAGTTCTTC | CATRDYSYNEQFF
TRBJ1-1 | - | - | TRBV7-9 | TGTGCCAGCAGCTTTCTTCGGACAGTGACGCCTGAAGCTTTCTTT | CASSFLRTVTPEAFF
TRBJ1-4 | - | - | TRBV28 | TGTGCCAGCAGTTTACTGAAGTACGGCGGCAATGAAAAACTGTTTTTT | CASSLLKYGGNEKLFF
TRBJ1-6 | TRBD1 | - | TRBV11-2 | TGTGCCAGCAGTGGGACAGGGCACTCACCCCTCCACTTT | CASSGTGHSPLHF
TRBJ1-1 | TRBD1 | - | TRBV29-1 | TGCAGCGTTGAGGGCGAAGTACAGGGGCATATGAACACTGAAGCTTTCTTT | CSVEGEVQGHMNTEAFF
TRBJ2-5 | - | - | TRBV28 | TGTGCCAGCAGGCCGGGGGCAGGCTACGGGCAGTACTTC | CASRPGAGYGQYF
TRBJ2-5 | - | few | TRBV18 | TGTGCCAGCTCACAGCAAGGCCCCCCCGAAGAGACCCAGTACTTC | CASSQQGPPEETQYF
TRBJ2-7 | TRBD1 | - | TRBV5-1 | TGCGCCAGCCTCCCAGGGGGGGGACAGGGGGCCTACGAGCAGTACTTC | CASLPGGGQGAYEQYF